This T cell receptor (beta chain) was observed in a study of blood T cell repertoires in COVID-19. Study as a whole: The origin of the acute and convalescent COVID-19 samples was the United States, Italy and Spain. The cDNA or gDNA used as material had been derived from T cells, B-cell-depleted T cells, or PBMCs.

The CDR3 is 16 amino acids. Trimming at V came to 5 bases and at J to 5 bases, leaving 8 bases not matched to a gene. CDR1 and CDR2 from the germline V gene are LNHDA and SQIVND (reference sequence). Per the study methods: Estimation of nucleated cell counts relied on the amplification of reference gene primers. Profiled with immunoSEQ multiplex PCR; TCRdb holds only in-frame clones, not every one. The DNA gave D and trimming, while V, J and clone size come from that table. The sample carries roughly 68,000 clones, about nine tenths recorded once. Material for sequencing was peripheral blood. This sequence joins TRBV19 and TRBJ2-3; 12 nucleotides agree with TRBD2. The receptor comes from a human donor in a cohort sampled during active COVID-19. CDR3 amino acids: CASSARLAGAGDTQYF. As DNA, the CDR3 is TGTGCCAGTAGTGCTAGACTAGCGGGGGCGGGAGATACGCAGTATTTT.